The 27 T cell receptor beta chains listed next were all sequenced from one sample in a study of blood T cell repertoires in COVID-19. Generated by immunoSEQ multiplex PCR, the TCRdb table keeps only in-frame clones and is missing some. In the table there are fewer than 300,000 clones, about 88% of which are singletons. Source material: peripheral blood. These receptors all come from a man between 60 and 75 years old who had recovered from COVID-19.

This clone was seen once. This chain uses TRBV9 with TRBJ1-2, with no clear D. Trimming stripped 3 bases from V and 1 base from J, with 13 bases between. The CDR3 length is 15 residues. Germline-derived CDR1 and CDR2 are SGDLS and YYNGEE. The CDR3 is CASSGSRKHNYGYTF. The CDR3 DNA is TGTGCCAGCAGCGGATCCAGGAAACATAACTATGGCTACACCTTC.

V usage is TRBV25-1 and J usage is TRBJ2-7; 11 positions agree with TRBD1. Germline V gene sequence: CDR1 MGHDK, CDR2 SYGVNS. The CDR3 length is 15 residues. Trimming took 3 bases from V and 7 from J; bases not matched to a gene: 8. CDR3 in amino acids: CASSDSGTGGREQYF. CDR3 coding DNA: TGTGCCAGCAGTGACTCCGGGACAGGGGGAAGAGAGCAGTACTTC.

The V call is TRBV6-6, the J call TRBJ1-2; D unresolved. Trimming pared 0 bases from V and 8 bases from J, leaving 4 bases between. Germline CDR1 reads MNHNY; CDR2 reads SVGAGI (reference sequence). The CDR3 is 11 amino acids. Here the CDR3 reads CASSYSRGYTF. The CDR3 DNA sequence: TGTGCCAGCAGTTACTCGCGGGGCTACACCTTC.

The chain joins TRBV12-3 or TRBV12-4 to TRBJ2-7, with a possible D match to TRBD2 (6 bases). This CDR3 contains 13 residues. Trimming shortened V by 3 bases and J by 1 base, and 7 bases separated the two germline ends. The CDR3 loop reads CASSFGGSYEQYF. CDR3 in DNA: TGTGCCAGCAGTTTTGGGGGGTCCTACGAGCAGTACTTC.

The chain recombines TRBV19 with TRBJ1-6; a possible D gene is TRBD1 (6 bases). CDR3 size: 15 residues. The V and J ends lost 5 bases and 9 bases respectively, with 17 bases between them. Germline V gives CDR1 LNHDA, CDR2 SQIVND (reference sequence). The CDR3 loop reads CASSSRTQGTSPLHF. The CDR3 region has the DNA TGTGCCAGTAGTTCCCGGACCCAGGGGACTTCACCCCTCCACTTT.

The chain recombines TRBV9 with TRBJ2-4, with D perhaps matching TRBD1 (6 bases). Germline values: CDR1 SGDLS, CDR2 YYNGEE. CDR3 length: 14 amino acids. Trimming took 4 bases from V and 5 from J, leaving 13 bases between them. The CDR3 region has the DNA TGTGCCAGCAGCCAAGGGGGTACTCAAAACATTCAGTACTTC. Translated: CASSQGGTQNIQYF.

The gene calls are TRBV5-4 and TRBJ2-1; 10 nucleotides match TRBD2. Germline CDR1 reads SGHNT; CDR2 reads YYREEE (reference sequence). The length of the CDR3 is 15 residues. Trimming at V came to 3 bases and at J to 4 bases, leaving 4 bases not matched to a gene. The CDR3 sequence: CASSYSGGPYNEQFF. The CDR3 DNA sequence: TGTGCCAGCAGCTATAGCGGGGGGCCTTACAATGAGCAGTTCTTC.

There are a few counts of this clone. V and J are TRBV5-1 and TRBJ2-7, with D maybe TRBD2 (5 bases). There are 14 residues in the CDR3. In germline, CDR1 is SGHRS, CDR2 YFSETQ. The V end was cut by 0 bases, the J end by 2 bases, with 9 bases between. The CDR3 sequence is CASSLGSGTYEQYF. The DNA of the CDR3 is TGCGCCAGCAGCTTGGGGAGCGGTACCTACGAGCAGTACTTC.

J is TRBJ1-2 and V is TRBV27, with D hard to call. Germline CDR1 and CDR2: MNHEY and SMNVEV (reference sequence). The CDR3 contains 13 residues. V shed 1 base and J shed 7 bases, with 10 bases lying between them. CDR3 nucleotides: TGTGCCAGCAGTTTATGGCCGGGAGGTGGCTACACCTTC. It yields the protein CASSLWPGGGYTF.

The chain is built from TRBV6-2 or TRBV6-3 and TRBJ1-5; D perhaps matches TRBD1 (5 bases). Germline loops: CDR1 MNHEY, CDR2 SVGEGT. There are 16 residues in the CDR3. Deletions cut 0 bases from V and 2 bases from J, with 11 bases between. DNA for the CDR3: TGTGCCAGCAGTTACTCTGGCAGGGTTGGCAATCAGCCCCAGCATTTT. This gives the protein CASSYSGRVGNQPQHF.

This rearrangement joins TRBV14 to TRBJ1-1; D is unclear. Germline loops: CDR1 SGHDN, CDR2 FVKESK. V lost 6 bases, J lost 8 bases, and 13 bases lay in between. This CDR3 region has 12 residues. The CDR3 here is CASSQKQREAFF. For the CDR3, the DNA is TGTGCCAGCAGTCAAAAACAGCGGGAAGCTTTCTTT.

This chain links TRBV5-4 with TRBJ2-3, with D hard to call. Per the germline V gene, CDR1 is SGHNT and CDR2 is YYREEE (reference sequence). The CDR3 totals 13 residues. V gave up 0 bases and J gave up 6 bases, with 8 bases separating them. This chain's CDR3 is CASSLDGPDTQYF. The CDR3 DNA reads TGTGCCAGCAGCTTGGACGGTCCGGATACGCAGTATTTT.

This clone was counted a few times. The rearrangement uses TRBV7-3 and TRBJ1-1; a possible D gene is TRBD1 (6 bases). V lost 6 bases to trimming and J lost 5 bases, with 13 bases between them. CDR1 SGHTA and CDR2 FQGTGA come from the germline V gene. This CDR3 has 13 residues. CDR3 sequence reads: CASSPGVRTEAFF. CDR3 coding DNA: TGTGCCAGCAGTCCAGGGGTTCGGACTGAAGCTTTCTTT.

This chain links TRBV2 with TRBJ2-3, with TRBD2 matching over 13 bases. Germline-derived CDR1 and CDR2 are SNHLY and FYNNEI. CDR3 size: 16 residues. J gave up 1 base and V 5 bases, and 3 bases lay outside the gene matches. Here the CDR3 reads CASSLGLAGGTDTQYF. The CDR3 nucleotides read TGTGCCAGCAGTCTAGGACTAGCGGGGGGCACAGATACGCAGTATTTT.

The rearrangement uses TRBV29-1 and TRBJ2-4, with 8 nucleotides matching TRBD2. The germline V gene encodes CDR1 SQVTM and CDR2 ANQGSEA. This CDR3 spans 12 amino acids. The trim removed 4 bases at V and 6 bases at J, leaving 2 bases unmatched. This CDR3 is CSVGLAGNIQYF. The CDR3, as DNA: TGCAGCGTTGGTCTAGCGGGAAACATTCAGTACTTC.

The J gene is TRBJ2-5, the V gene TRBV7-3; tentative D call: TRBD1 (6 bases). The V end was cut by 5 bases, the J end by 2 bases, with 12 bases between. The germline gives CDR1 SGHTA, CDR2 FQGTGA. The CDR3 has 14 amino acids. The CDR3 bases are TGTGCCAGCAGCCCACCGACAGGACAAGAGACCCAGTACTTC. Its translation: CASSPPTGQETQYF.

V and J are TRBV5-1 and TRBJ1-4; 9 bases align to TRBD1. Germline trimming cut 0 bases from V and 5 bases from J; bases unmatched to any gene: 5. This CDR3 contains 16 residues. Germline loops: CDR1 SGHRS, CDR2 YFSETQ. The CDR3 is CASSLAGQGRNEKLFF. Written as DNA, the CDR3 is TGCGCCAGCAGCTTGGCGGGACAGGGTAGAAATGAAAAACTGTTTTTT.

V and J are TRBV5-1 and TRBJ2-7; D possibly corresponds to TRBD2 (5 bases). Trimming left V 4 bases short and J 2 bases short, with 10 bases between. The CDR3 covers 13 residues. CDR1 SGHRS and CDR2 YFSETQ come from the germline V gene. The CDR3 DNA reads TGCGCCAGCAGCCTCGGGATCACCTACGAGCAGTACTTC. Translating it yields CASSLGITYEQYF.

The chain recombines TRBV9 with TRBJ2-3; D remains unclear. The V end lost 0 bases, the J end lost 0 bases, and 20 bases lay between the germline ends. This CDR3 spans 19 amino acids. Germline V CDR1 and CDR2: SGDLS, YYNGEE. The CDR3 DNA reads TGTGCCAGCAGCGTAGCCCGCCTAGGTCCCCGTGCTAGCACAGATACGCAGTATTTT. Translated, it gives CASSVARLGPRASTDTQYF.

The chain couples TRBV7-2 to TRBJ1-4; 7 nucleotides agree with TRBD1. Trimming removed 2 bases from V and 10 bases from J; junction bases left unmatched: 7. CDR3 size: 14 residues. CDR1 and CDR2 from the germline V gene are SGHTA and FQGNSA. As DNA, the CDR3 is TGTGCCAGCAGCTTAAGACAGGGAGACGGAAAACTGTTTTTT. This sequence encodes CASSLRQGDGKLFF.

The chain links TRBV18 to TRBJ1-2; tentatively, D is TRBD1 (5 bases). Trimming took 5 bases from V and 0 from J, leaving 13 bases between them. The CDR3 loop spans 15 amino acids. The V gene's germline CDR1 is KGHSH and CDR2 LQKENI. CDR3 nucleotides: TGTGCCAGCTCAAGTGAGGCGACAGCTAACTATGGCTACACCTTC. It specifies CASSSEATANYGYTF.

This clone was seen a few times. The same CDR3 arises from other DNA sequences in this sample as well. This chain uses TRBV19 with TRBJ1-1, with D hard to call. The germline CDR1 and CDR2 sequences are LNHDA and SQIVND (reference sequence). V lost 5 bases and J lost 2, with 12 bases in between. This CDR3 is built from 14 residues. This chain's CDR3 is CASSPRAVNTEAFF. CDR3 nucleotide sequence: TGTGCCAGTAGTCCGCGAGCGGTTAACACTGAAGCTTTCTTT.

The genes are TRBV24-1 and TRBJ1-2; tentatively, D is TRBD1 (5 bases). The germline V gene has CDR1 KGHDR and CDR2 SFDVKD. The V gene lost 5 bases and the J gene lost 4 bases, with 10 bases spanning the gap. CDR3 length: 13 residues. The CDR3 DNA sequence: TGTGCCACCAGTGTGGGGCGATTCTATGGCTACACCTTC. Its protein product is CATSVGRFYGYTF.

The rearrangement joins TRBV6-5 to TRBJ2-3, with 10 bases aligning to TRBD1. Germline V gives CDR1 MNHEY, CDR2 SVGAGI. The CDR3 runs to 14 residues. Trimming removed 8 bases from V and 2 bases from J; junction bases left unmatched: 4. The CDR3 spells CASSDRGSTDTQYF. As DNA, the CDR3 is TGTGCCAGCTCGGACAGGGGGTCCACAGATACGCAGTATTTT.

The V gene is TRBV19, the J gene TRBJ2-3, with TRBD2 matching over 7 bases. Germline V gene sequence: CDR1 LNHDA, CDR2 SQIVND (reference sequence). The CDR3 spans 17 residues. Germline trimming cut 5 bases from V and 2 bases from J; bases unmatched to any gene: 13. CDR3 nucleotides: TGTGCCAGTAGTTTACGCCCCCCGGGACTATACACAGATACGCAGTATTTT. Amino acid sequence: CASSLRPPGLYTDTQYF.

The chain joins TRBV19 to TRBJ2-5; TRBD2 might be the D (7 bases). V was clipped by 3 bases and J by 4 bases, with 12 bases between them. Germline lookup yields CDR1 LNHDA and CDR2 SQIVND (reference sequence). The CDR3 extends over 14 amino acids. The DNA for the CDR3 is TGTGCCAGTAGTATGGCGGGGGCCCCAGAGACCCAGTACTTC. Its protein is CASSMAGAPETQYF.

This sequence joins TRBV27 and TRBJ2-5; 8 positions match TRBD2. Germline trimming cut 2 bases from V and 10 bases from J; bases unmatched to any gene: 12. Germline-derived CDR1 and CDR2 are MNHEY and SMNVEV (reference sequence). The CDR3 sequence is 15 residues long. DNA of the CDR3: TGTGCCAGCAGTTTAGGGTCTAGCGGGTACAAAAGCCAGTACTTC. It codes for CASSLGSSGYKSQYF.